What follows are 27 T cell receptor beta chains derived from one specimen sequenced in a study of blood T cells in healthy people across ages. A sample-barcoded 5' primer and a J-beta primer mix were used in a second PCR of roughly 6 to 12 cycles. TCRdb recomputed calls from the 5' RACE reads with MiXCR, one row per CDR3 protein. The sample lists 800,000 to 900,000 distinct CDR3 sequences; approximately 59% were seen once. What was sequenced was blood. The receptors derive from a man aged 25 to 40 in good health.

This clonotype turned up a few times. V usage is TRBV3-1 and J usage is TRBJ2-7; D assignment may be TRBD1 or TRBD2 (6 bases each). Looked up from germline, CDR1 is LGHDT and CDR2 is YNNKEL (reference sequence). V gave up 3 bases and J gave up 3 bases, with 15 bases separating them. This CDR3 region has 15 residues. The CDR3 sequence is CASSQSQGLRYEQYF. The CDR3 nucleotides read TGTGCCAGCAGCCAGTCACAGGGACTCCGCTACGAGCAGTACTTC.

The rearrangement links TRBV5-1 to TRBJ2-3, with 8 bases fitting TRBD2. V was clipped by 7 bases and J by 6 bases; unmatched bases: 16. CDR3 length: 16 residues. Germline CDR1 SGHRS, CDR2 YFSETQ. The CDR3 DNA sequence: TGCGCCAGCTATCCCTCCCCGGGGGGGGCCCGGGATACGCAGTATTTT. Protein sequence: CASYPSPGGARDTQYF. Combining the CDR3 with reference TRBV5-1 and TRBJ2-3 gives the whole variable domain KAGVTQTPRYLIKTRGQQVTLSCSPISGHRSVSWYQQTPGQGLQFLFEYFSETQRNKGNFPGRFSGRQFSNSRSEMNVSTLELGDSALYLCASYPSPGGARDTQYFGPGTRLTVL.

This sequence joins TRBV28 and TRBJ2-5; 8 nucleotides match TRBD2. Gene TRBJ2-7 matches the end of the DNA better, so the J call may be wrong. This CDR3 has 14 residues. Germline values: CDR1 MDHEN, CDR2 SYDVKM. The CDR3 nucleotides are TGTGCCAGCAGTTTATCGGGACTAGTCTGCGAGCAGTACTTC. Its protein is CASSLSGLVCEQYF.

On this clonotype itself: A much larger clone differs from this one at a single base, so this may be a read error. J is TRBJ2-1 and V is TRBV29-1; perhaps TRBD2 as D (6 bases). Germline assignment: CDR1 SQVTM and CDR2 ANQGSEA. CDR3 length: 11 residues. V gave up 6 bases and J gave up 10 bases, with 13 bases separating them. CDR3 in DNA: TGCAGCGTCAGGTGGGCGGGGGAGCAGTTCTTC. Amino acid sequence: CSVRWAGEQFF.

This chain links TRBV28 with TRBJ2-7; 9 bases map to TRBD2. The DNA end favors TRBJ2-5, so the J call may be wrong. This CDR3 has 14 residues. The germline V gene has CDR1 MDHEN and CDR2 SYDVKM. In DNA, the CDR3 is TGTGCCAGCAGTTGGGGCGGGGGGGCTGAGACCCAGTACTTC. Protein sequence: CASSWGGGAETQYF.

CDR3 sequence: CASSLGSSFYQETQYF. CDR3 in DNA: TGTGCCAGCAGCTTAGGTTCTAGCTTCTACCAAGAGACCCAGTACTTC. This chain connects TRBV7-9 to TRBJ2-5; TRBD2 is a possible D gene (5 bases). The CDR3 is 16 residues long. Per germline, CDR1 SEHNR and CDR2 FQNEAQ (reference sequence). Trimming took off 1 base at V and 0 bases at J, with 12 bases between the two ends.

This clonotype has more than one count but fewer than ten. CDR3 loop: CAISASADIHLNIQYF. CDR3 DNA: TGTGCCATCAGTGCGTCGGCTGACATCCACCTCAACATTCAGTACTTC. V is TRBV10-3 and J is TRBJ2-4; D gene ambiguous. V dropped 4 bases and J dropped 7 bases, with 20 bases sitting between them. The germline CDR1 and CDR2 sequences are ENHRY and SYGVKD. CDR3 length: 16 amino acids.

The chain has TRBV4-3 and TRBJ2-4; D gene ambiguous. Trimming stripped 0 bases from V and 9 bases from J, with 21 bases between. The CDR3 has 17 residues. Germline-derived CDR1 and CDR2 are LGHNA and YSLEER. This chain's CDR3 is CASSQDETGSYVGIQYF. The CDR3 region has the DNA TGCGCCAGCAGCCAAGACGAGACCGGGTCCTACGTGGGCATTCAGTACTTC.

This chain joins TRBV20-1 and TRBJ2-1, with 10 bases that match TRBD2. V trimming: 8 bases; J trimming: 4 bases; junction bases outside the gene matches: 8. This CDR3 spans 14 amino acids. In germline, CDR1 is DFQATT, CDR2 SNEGSKA (reference sequence). The CDR3 sequence: CSTVPSGGYNEQFF. DNA of the CDR3: TGCAGTACAGTTCCTAGCGGGGGATACAATGAGCAGTTCTTC.

The chain couples TRBV20-1 to TRBJ2-7, with 7 bases fitting TRBD1. In germline, CDR1 is DFQATT, CDR2 SNEGSKA (reference sequence). The CDR3 runs 13 residues. The V gene end was trimmed by 7 bases and the J gene end by 0 bases; junction bases not matched to a gene: 6. The CDR3 reads CSEQGQSSYEQYF. CDR3 nucleotides: TGCAGTGAACAGGGGCAGAGCTCCTACGAGCAGTACTTC.

The J gene is TRBJ2-3, the V gene TRBV20-1; 9 bases agree with TRBD2. The length of the CDR3 is 14 residues. V was pared by 1 base and J by 8 bases, with 7 bases of the junction left unmatched. In germline, CDR1 is DFQATT, CDR2 SNEGSKA (reference sequence). The DNA for the CDR3 is TGCAGTGCTAGAGTGAGCGGGGGGCCATCTACGCAGTATTTT. It is translated as CSARVSGGPSTQYF.

This chain links TRBV4-3 with TRBJ2-1; 9 bases agree with TRBD1. The CDR3 runs 17 residues. Germline V gene data show CDR1 as LGHNA and CDR2 as YSLEER. Losses at the gene ends were 3 bases for V and 3 bases for J; bases not matched to a gene: 9. The CDR3 loop reads CASSQGLGQGVYNEQFF. The CDR3 nucleotides read TGCGCCAGCAGCCAGGGCTTGGGACAGGGCGTCTACAATGAGCAGTTCTTC.

This chain links TRBV15 with TRBJ2-6; D uncertain. Trimming removed 4 bases from V and 6 bases from J, with 4 bases in between. This CDR3 has 12 residues. Germline CDR1 LNHNV, CDR2 YYDKDF (reference sequence). CDR3 in DNA: TGTGCCACCAGCATCCCGGCCAACGTCCTGACTTTC. It is translated as CATSIPANVLTF.

With regard to this clonotype: At one end the junction does not follow the germline gene, possibly because of a read error. The V gene is TRBV6-1, the J gene TRBJ1-2, with 8 bases that match TRBD1. The germline V gene has CDR1 MNHNS and CDR2 SASEGT. There are 14 residues in the CDR3. CDR3 DNA: TGTGCCAGCAGTCAAAGGACAGGGCCCTATGGCAACACCTTC. Translated: CASSQRTGPYGNTF.

The gene calls are TRBV29-1 and TRBJ2-1; 10 bases fit TRBD1. Germline V CDR1 and CDR2: SQVTM, ANQGSEA. V was pared by 8 bases and J by 10 bases, with 17 bases of the junction left unmatched. The CDR3 has 15 residues. The CDR3 nucleotides are TGCAGCTCCCGGGACAGGGGATTCTCAGGGGGGGAGCAGTTCTTC. Residues: CSSRDRGFSGGEQFF.

This chain connects TRBV6-6 to TRBJ1-1; no clear D. The germline V gene has CDR1 MNHNY and CDR2 SVGAGI (reference sequence). With 2 bases removed from V and 1 base from J, the gap between germline ends came to 11 bases. This CDR3 contains 15 residues. DNA for the CDR3: TGTGCCAGCAGTTACGGTAACACGGCGAACACTGAAGCTTTCTTT. It encodes CASSYGNTANTEAFF.

V usage is TRBV20-1 and J usage is TRBJ2-5, with a weak D call TRBD2 (7 bases). The DNA matches TRBJ2-7 better at its end, which makes the J call doubtful. Germline assignment: CDR1 DFQATT and CDR2 SNEGSKA (reference sequence). The CDR3 extends over 15 amino acids. CDR3 protein: CSASGGGAATHEQYF. The CDR3 bases are TGCAGTGCTAGTGGTGGGGGGGCAGCCACCCACGAGCAGTACTTC.

The chain joins TRBV4-2 to TRBJ2-7; possible D gene TRBD2, 7 bases. Germline V gene sequence: CDR1 LGHNA, CDR2 YNFKEQ. V lost 1 base to trimming and J lost 2 bases, with 12 bases between them. The CDR3 covers 15 residues. The CDR3: CASSQALGGPYEQYF. The CDR3 nucleotides read TGTGCCAGCAGCCAAGCCCTCGGGGGGCCCTACGAGCAGTACTTC.

The V and J genes are TRBV7-2 and TRBJ2-7, with a possible D match to TRBD1 (6 bases). CDR3 length equals 14 residues. The V and J ends lost 5 bases and 2 bases respectively, with 13 bases between them. The germline CDR1 and CDR2 sequences are SGHTA and FQGNSA. In nucleotides, the CDR3 is TGTGCCAGCAGCATCAACAGGGCCACCTACGAGCAGTACTTC. Protein: CASSINRATYEQYF.

The chain joins TRBV7-9 to TRBJ2-1; D might be TRBD1 (5 bases). Germline V gene sequence: CDR1 SEHNR, CDR2 FQNEAQ (reference sequence). The CDR3 consists of 13 residues. V was clipped by 2 bases and J by 14 bases, with 16 bases between them. CDR3 sequence reads: CASSLITAGMEFF. CDR3 in DNA: TGTGCCAGCAGCTTAATAACCGCAGGGATGGAGTTCTTC.

A word on this clonotype: Being one base from a much bigger clone, this may be a read error. The rearrangement links TRBV9 to TRBJ2-4; D is tentatively TRBD1 or TRBD2 (5 bases each). The germline V gene encodes CDR1 SGDLS and CDR2 YYNGEE. The CDR3 has 17 residues. Here the CDR3 DNA reads TGTGCCAGCAGCGAGGGAGTGGGGGTTCTAGCCAAAAACATTCGGTACTTC. Translated, it gives CASSEGVGVLAKNIRYF.

This clonotype was seen only a few times. The genes are TRBV29-1 and TRBJ1-2; D might be TRBD1 (5 bases). The CDR3 has 13 residues. V was clipped by 5 bases and J by 3 bases, with 13 bases between them. Germline CDR1 SQVTM, CDR2 ANQGSEA. As DNA, the CDR3 is TGCAGCGTTCAGAGTCAGGGAGACTATGGCTACACCTTC. It encodes CSVQSQGDYGYTF.

The chain has TRBV20-1 and TRBJ2-1, with a tentative D call TRBD2 (6 bases). The V end was cut by 6 bases, the J end by 7 bases, with 22 bases between. Per germline, CDR1 DFQATT and CDR2 SNEGSKA (reference sequence). CDR3 length: 15 residues. In DNA form, the CDR3 reads TGCAGTGCAGCCTCAATAGCGGTCGCGATAAATGAGCAGTTCTTC. Protein sequence: CSAASIAVAINEQFF.

V is TRBV20-1 and J is TRBJ2-7, with D perhaps matching TRBD1 (5 bases). With 7 bases removed from V and 2 bases from J, the gap between germline ends came to 9 bases. The germline gives CDR1 DFQATT, CDR2 SNEGSKA (reference sequence). This CDR3 is built from 11 residues. DNA of the CDR3: TGCAGTGGGGGCGCTGCCTACGAGCAGTACTTC. Protein sequence: CSGGAAYEQYF.

This chain joins TRBV3-1 and TRBJ1-4; D is undetermined. CDR1 is LGHDT and CDR2 is YNNKEL in the germline V gene (reference sequence). Trimming shortened V by 0 bases and J by 0 bases, and 5 bases separated the two germline ends. This CDR3 region has 15 residues. The DNA for the CDR3 is TGTGCCAGCAGCCAAGAGGCCACAACTAATGAAAAACTGTTTTTT. This translates into CASSQEATTNEKLFF.

The V and J genes are TRBV6-5 and TRBJ2-3, with 10 positions matching TRBD2. Germline loops: CDR1 MNHEY, CDR2 SVGAGI. CDR3 size: 17 residues. Germline trimming cut 2 bases from V and 1 base from J; bases unmatched to any gene: 6. The chain's CDR3 is CASSYGLAGAGTDTQYF. Written as DNA, the CDR3 is TGTGCCAGCAGTTACGGCCTAGCGGGAGCGGGCACAGATACGCAGTATTTT.

Here the CDR3 reads CASSLDPGTGIFYEQYF. CDR3 bases: TGCGCCAGCAGCTTAGACCCCGGGACAGGGATTTTCTACGAGCAGTACTTC. J is TRBJ2-5 and V is TRBV5-1; TRBD1 aligns across 9 bases. The J call may be incorrect, as the DNA end agrees better with TRBJ2-7. The CDR3 is 17 residues long. CDR1 SGHRS and CDR2 YFSETQ come from the germline V gene.